This TCR beta chain was captured in a study of blood T cell repertoires in COVID-19. Participants were aged about 18 to 90 years, lived in about 26 US areas, and enrolled virtually. Measured with immunoSEQ multiplex PCR; TCRdb has only the in-frame clones, and not every one. This sample has under 200,000 clones, with approximately 77% found just once. V lost 0 bases and J lost 3; bases outside the gene matches: 10. Germline CDR1 and CDR2: SGHNT and YYREEE (reference sequence). The CDR3 contains 18 residues. The sample comprised PBMCs or T cells enriched from blood (not recorded which). The chain uses TRBV5-4 and TRBJ2-7, with 12 bases identical to TRBD2. The TCR originated in a man aged 60-69 years who had recovered from COVID-19. In DNA, the CDR3 is TGTGCCAGCAGCTTGGGGAATCTAGCGGGGGGGAGAGGCTACGAGCAGTACTTC. It yields the protein CASSLGNLAGGRGYEQYF.